This TCR beta chain was sequenced during a study of shared clonotypes between healthy human individuals. Here immunoSEQ multiplex PCR was the method, and the copy in TCRdb shows in-frame clones only, minus some. The repertoire holds some 2,100,000 clones, with 90% to 95% as singletons. CDR3 length equals 16 residues. CDR1 is MNHEY and CDR2 is SVGAGI in the germline V gene. The V gene end was trimmed by 2 bases and the J gene end by 7 bases; junction bases not matched to a gene: 12. Terminally differentiated effector memory CD45RA+ cells were excluded from the naive CD8 cells, which were CD45RO-negative and positively selected for CCR7.

Sequencing was carried out using naive CD8+ T cells from PBMCs. The receptor's source is a man between 18 and 35 years old in good health. Some clones in this sample may be carry-over from other donors' samples. The genes are TRBV6-5 and TRBJ1-1; 8 nucleotides match TRBD1. CDR3 nucleotides: TGTGCCAGCAGTTACATCAAGTCAGGGGGCGCGTTTGAAGCTTTCTTT. Translating it yields CASSYIKSGGAFEAFF.